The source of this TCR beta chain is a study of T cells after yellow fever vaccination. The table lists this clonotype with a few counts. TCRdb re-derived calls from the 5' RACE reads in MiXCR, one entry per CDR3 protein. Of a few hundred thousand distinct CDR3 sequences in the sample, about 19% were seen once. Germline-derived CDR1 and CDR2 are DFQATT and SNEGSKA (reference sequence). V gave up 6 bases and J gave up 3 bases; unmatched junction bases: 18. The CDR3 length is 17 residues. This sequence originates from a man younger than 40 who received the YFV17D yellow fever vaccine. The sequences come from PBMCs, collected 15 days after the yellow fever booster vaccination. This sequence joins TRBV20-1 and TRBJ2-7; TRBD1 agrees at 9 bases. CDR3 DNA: TGCAGTGCCAAAACGACCTCGGAAGGGACAGGGTTCTACGAGCAGTACTTC. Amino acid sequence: CSAKTTSEGTGFYEQYF.